This T cell receptor beta chain was captured by sequencing in a study of human T cells and chemical hapten exposure. Findings of the study overall: TCRs exceeding a frequency of 1 in 1000 stayed unchanged under DPC sensitization. It was expanded TCRs that formed significantly more large CDR3 similarity clusters than controls did.

The table lists this clonotype with a few counts. As yet, its antigen is unknown. The time point here: patch test 1, 2 weeks after DPC sensitization. The treatment denotes: therapeutic diphenylcyclopropenone sensitization with weekly scalp DPC. Someone pulled total RNA out of unfractionated whole blood. TCRdb reprocessed the RACE reads via MiXCR and lists one record per CDR3 protein. This repertoire shows roughly 180,000 distinct CDR3 sequences, around 22% found once; its top ten account for over 6.5%. The input for sequencing was whole blood, taken in connection with sensitization to the hapten diphenylcyclopropenone (DPC). The clonotype was recovered from a woman aged 45-60 years with alopecia areata. Some clones in this sample may be carry-over from other donors' samples.

The CDR3 spells CASSDVGQAITGELFF. The CDR3 DNA follows: TGCGCCAGCAGCGATGTTGGGCAGGCGATAACCGGGGAGCTGTTTTTT. The chain uses TRBV10-1 and TRBJ2-2; D unresolved. V lost 6 bases and J lost 5, with 19 bases in between. The CDR3 has 16 residues. Germline CDR1 and CDR2: WNHNN and SYGVQD (reference sequence).